Listed below are T cell receptor beta chains from one sample, sequenced in a study of blood T cell repertoires in COVID-19. Libraries were prepared by immunoSEQ multiplex PCR; TCRdb keeps only in-frame clonotypes and omits some of them. This table has some 200,000 clones, roughly 94% appearing once. The sequenced sample was peripheral blood. The receptors here all came from a man aged 25-45 years with COVID-19, enrolled during active disease. Each CDR3 is given with its conserved first and last residue. Each record gives: clone size, V gene, D gene, J gene, CDR3 protein, CDR3 DNA. D genes are given only for firm matches. A row's size may be missing; if present it is once, few, many or a size class.

clone size: .
V gene: TRBV2
D gene: .
J gene: TRBJ1-5
CDR3 protein: CASSWGGALQPQHF
CDR3 DNA: TGTGCCAGCAGCTGGGGGGGGGCGCTTCAGCCCCAGCATTTT

clone size: .
V gene: TRBV6-2/TRBV6-3
D gene: .
J gene: TRBJ2-3
CDR3 protein: CASSPIRAGNTDTQYF
CDR3 DNA: TGTGCCAGCAGCCCCATCCGAGCGGGTAACACAGATACGCAGTATTTT

clone size: .
V gene: TRBV25-1
D gene: TRBD1
J gene: TRBJ1-2
CDR3 protein: CASSATQGVDGYTF
CDR3 DNA: TGTGCCAGCAGTGCAACTCAGGGGGTGGATGGCTACACCTTC

clone size: once
V gene: TRBV6-5
D gene: TRBD1
J gene: TRBJ2-1
CDR3 protein: CASSYSMGTGGKEQFF
CDR3 DNA: TGTGCCAGCAGTTACTCGATGGGGACAGGGGGTAAGGAGCAGTTCTTC

clone size: .
V gene: TRBV6-6
D gene: .
J gene: TRBJ2-5
CDR3 protein: CASIRRQETQYF
CDR3 DNA: TGTGCCAGCATCCGGCGGCAAGAGACCCAGTACTTC

clone size: .
V gene: TRBV5-4
D gene: .
J gene: TRBJ1-1
CDR3 protein: CASSLRDTHTEAFF
CDR3 DNA: TGTGCCAGCAGCCTCCGGGACACCCACACTGAAGCTTTCTTT

clone size: .
V gene: TRBV5-3
D gene: TRBD1
J gene: TRBJ2-2
CDR3 protein: CARSPTGGAIGELFF
CDR3 DNA: TGTGCCAGAAGCCCCACAGGGGGCGCGATCGGGGAGCTGTTTTTT

clone size: .
V gene: TRBV11-1
D gene: .
J gene: TRBJ1-1
CDR3 protein: CASSLGQRNTEAFF
CDR3 DNA: TGTGCCAGCAGCTTAGGACAACGAAACACTGAAGCTTTCTTT

clone size: .
V gene: TRBV5-1
D gene: .
J gene: TRBJ1-1
CDR3 protein: CASSGGSLNTEAFF
CDR3 DNA: TGCGCCAGCAGCGGAGGGAGTTTGAACACTGAAGCTTTCTTT

clone size: .
V gene: TRBV5-1
D gene: .
J gene: TRBJ2-3
CDR3 protein: CASRVTGDTQYF
CDR3 DNA: TGCGCCAGCAGGGTAACGGGGGATACGCAGTATTTT

clone size: once
V gene: TRBV4-1
D gene: TRBD1
J gene: TRBJ1-5
CDR3 protein: CASSPRTPDRDRINQPQHF
CDR3 DNA: TGCGCCAGCAGCCCGCGAACTCCTGACCGGGACAGGATCAATCAGCCCCAGCATTTT